Ten or more counts support the clone carrying this TCR beta chain. Its cognate antigen is unknown. TCRdb fed the reads into MiXCR, producing one record per CDR3 protein. The sample holds 700,000 to 950,000 distinct CDR3 sequences, around a third seen once. This specimen belongs to a study of T cell repertoires in cytomegalovirus infection. This CDR3 region has 12 residues. Trimming removed 6 bases at V and 8 bases at J, with 11 bases between. In germline, CDR1 is SGHTA, CDR2 FQGNSA. The TCR was taken from a human donor in good health (CMV status not recorded). Some clones in this sample may be carry-over from other donors' samples. The input for sequencing was cultured CD8+ T cells from PBMCs, taken from culture after CMV antigen stimulation. The chain is built from TRBV7-2 and TRBJ2-1, with a weak D call TRBD2 (5 bases). This CDR3 is CASSPNGDEQFF. For the CDR3, the DNA is TGTGCCAGCAGTCCTAACGGGGATGAGCAGTTCTTC.